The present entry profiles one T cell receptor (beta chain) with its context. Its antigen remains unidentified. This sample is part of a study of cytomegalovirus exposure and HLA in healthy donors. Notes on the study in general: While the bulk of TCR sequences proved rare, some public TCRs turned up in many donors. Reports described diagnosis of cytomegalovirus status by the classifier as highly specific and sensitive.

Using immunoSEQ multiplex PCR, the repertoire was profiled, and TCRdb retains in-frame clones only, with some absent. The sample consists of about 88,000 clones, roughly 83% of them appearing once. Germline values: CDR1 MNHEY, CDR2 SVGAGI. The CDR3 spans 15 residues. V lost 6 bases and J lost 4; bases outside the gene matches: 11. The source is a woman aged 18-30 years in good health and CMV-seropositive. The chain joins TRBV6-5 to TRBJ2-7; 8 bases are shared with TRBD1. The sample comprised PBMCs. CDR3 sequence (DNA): TGTGCCAGCAGCCATGGACAGGGAACAGAGTACGAGCAGTACTTC. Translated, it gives CASSHGQGTEYEQYF.